This T cell receptor (beta chain) was recorded in a study of T cell responses to AZD1222 COVID-19 vaccine. Study information: Samples with a second dose at about 4 or about 12 weeks were pooled together.

Study observations and caveats: The CD4 TCRs associated with vaccination extended across spike and predominated at 160-218 and 743-854. Repertoire samples came only from after the peak T cell response.

To note about this clone: The antigen is not known.

Assay used: immunoSEQ multiplex PCR; TCRdb lists only in-frame clones, some missing. The sample has roughly 140,000 clones, approximately 88% seen once; the top ten hold roughly 15%. Here the sequenced sample was peripheral blood, taken on day 0 of AZD1222 vaccination. This receptor was obtained from an adult in good health.

CDR3 loop: CASSQEGGKTQYF. The CDR3 DNA follows: TGTGCCAGCAGCCAAGAAGGAGGGAAGACCCAGTACTTC. The rearrangement links TRBV3-1 (or the pseudogene TRBV3-2) to TRBJ2-5; weak D call: TRBD2 (6 bases). Germline V gene lookup returns CDR1 LGHDT and CDR2 YNNKEL (reference sequence). Trimming shortened V by 0 bases and J by 6 bases, and 8 bases separated the two germline ends. This CDR3 is 13 amino acids long.